These 9 T cell receptor beta chains share one sample of origin, sequenced in a study of T cells expressing NK-cell markers. TCRdb reprocessed the 5' RACE reads and stores each CDR3 protein as one record, lacking DNA. The table lists some 440,000 distinct CDR3 sequences, with 1.4% in the top ten. Material: blood T cells: a sorted CD56 or NKG2C T cell subset, CD4+ or CD8+ T cells, or bulk PBMC T cells (not recorded which). These TCRs come from a woman between 45 and 65 years old in good health.

The J gene is TRBJ2-7, the V gene TRBV7-2; TCRdb names TRBD1, which stays unverified in the absence of DNA. CDR1 is SGHTA and CDR2 is FQGNSA in the germline V gene. The CDR3 is made up of 13 amino acids. CDR3 loop: CASSSPVKPVQYF.

Here the CDR3 reads CASTQGTGGGETQYF. The chain joins TRBV12-3 or TRBV12-4 to TRBJ2-5; TCRdb selects TRBD1, and the lack of DNA leaves this call unchecked. The CDR3 spans 15 residues.

The V gene is TRBV7-2, the J gene TRBJ1-5. The CDR3 loop spans 14 amino acids. In germline, CDR1 is SGHTA, CDR2 FQGNSA. Here the CDR3 reads CASSIRASNQPQHF.

This sequence joins TRBV5-1 and TRBJ2-3; the TCRdb D gene call, TRBD2, has no DNA to confirm it. Per germline, CDR1 SGHRS and CDR2 YFSETQ. The CDR3 has 13 residues. The CDR3 sequence is CASSSGAPDTQYF.

V gene TRBV5-1 combines with J gene TRBJ1-1; the TCRdb D gene call, TRBD1, has no DNA to confirm it. The germline V gene has CDR1 SGHRS and CDR2 YFSETQ. The CDR3 totals 15 residues. CDR3: CASRRNRGMNTEAFF.

This chain links TRBV14 with TRBJ2-3. Per the germline V gene, CDR1 is SGHDN and CDR2 is FVKESK. There are 14 residues in the CDR3. The CDR3 reads CASSQFKGTDTQYF. Drawing the rest from reference TRBV14 and TRBJ2-3, the complete variable domain is EAGVTQFPSHSVIEKGQTVTLRCDPISGHDNLYWYRRVMGKEIKFLLHFVKESKQDESGMPNNRFLAERTGGTYSTLKVQPAELEDSGVYFCASSQFKGTDTQYFGPGTRLTVL.

The rearrangement links TRBV2 to TRBJ2-7; absent DNA, TCRdb's TRBD1 call cannot be checked. Germline V gene lookup returns CDR1 SNHLY and CDR2 FYNNEI. CDR3 length equals 13 residues. The chain's CDR3 is CASSQRGTYEQYF.

This sequence joins TRBV30 and TRBJ2-6. The CDR3 is 14 amino acids. Looked up from germline, CDR1 is GTSNPN and CDR2 is SVGIG (reference sequence). CDR3 sequence: CAWSVPPGANVLTF. Full variable domain (remainder filled in from reference TRBV30 and TRBJ2-6): SQTIHQWPATLVQPVGSPLSLECTVEGTSNPNLYWYRQAAGRGLQLLFYSVGIGQISSEVPQNLSASRPQDRQFILSSKKLLLSDSGFYLCAWSVPPGANVLTFGAGSRLTVL.

The J gene is TRBJ1-1, the V gene TRBV5-1; TCRdb's D gene call, TRBD1, goes unchecked for lack of DNA. Per the germline V gene, CDR1 is SGHRS and CDR2 is YFSETQ. This CDR3 has 16 residues. The chain's CDR3 is CASSSTPTAMNTEAFF.